This TCR beta chain was documented in a study of blood T cell repertoires in COVID-19. Across the whole study: Donors in the United States, Italy and Spain gave samples during acute or convalescent COVID-19. The cDNA or gDNA used as material had been derived from T cells, B-cell-depleted T cells, or PBMCs.

Trimming pared 2 bases from V and 3 bases from J, leaving 5 bases between. This CDR3 spans 13 amino acids. Methods used by the authors: Nucleated cell number was recorded as an estimate derived from reference gene primer amplification. This table comes from immunoSEQ multiplex PCR, and its TCRdb copy is limited to in-frame clones, with some not included. V, J and clone size are taken as reported in that table, and D and trimming were inferred from the DNA itself. The sample holds approximately 77,000 clones; around three quarters are singletons and the top ten take around 4.7%. Specimen: peripheral blood. The J gene is TRBJ1-5, the V gene TRBV12-3 or TRBV12-4; D is uncertain. The clonotype was recovered from a woman between 65 and 79 years old with acute or convalescent COVID-19. CDR3 sequence (DNA): TGTGCCAGCAGTTTATTATCCAATCAGCCCCAGCATTTT. Translated: CASSLLSNQPQHF.